This T cell receptor (beta chain) emerged from a study of shared clonotypes between healthy human individuals. Some clones are missing from TCRdb's copy, which holds only in-frame ones; the method was immunoSEQ multiplex PCR. The sample holds 950,000 to 1,100,000 clones, 75% to 85% seen once. CDR3 length equals 13 residues. Germline CDR1 reads SGHNT; CDR2 reads YENEEA. The germline V and J ends were trimmed by 5 bases and 6 bases, with 10 bases remaining between them. Of note for this clone: Other DNA sequences in this specimen translate into the identical CDR3.

This TCR was recovered from a man aged 18 to 30 in good health. Some clones in this sample may be carry-over from other donors' samples. Sequenced input: memory CD4+ T cells from PBMCs. Subset in this sample: CD45RA-negative fraction. The V and J genes are TRBV11-3 and TRBJ2-2, with D perhaps matching TRBD1 or TRBD2 (6 bases each). CDR3 protein: CASSLGGAGELFF. In DNA, the CDR3 is TGTGCCAGCAGCCTCGGGGGCGCCGGGGAGCTGTTTTTT.